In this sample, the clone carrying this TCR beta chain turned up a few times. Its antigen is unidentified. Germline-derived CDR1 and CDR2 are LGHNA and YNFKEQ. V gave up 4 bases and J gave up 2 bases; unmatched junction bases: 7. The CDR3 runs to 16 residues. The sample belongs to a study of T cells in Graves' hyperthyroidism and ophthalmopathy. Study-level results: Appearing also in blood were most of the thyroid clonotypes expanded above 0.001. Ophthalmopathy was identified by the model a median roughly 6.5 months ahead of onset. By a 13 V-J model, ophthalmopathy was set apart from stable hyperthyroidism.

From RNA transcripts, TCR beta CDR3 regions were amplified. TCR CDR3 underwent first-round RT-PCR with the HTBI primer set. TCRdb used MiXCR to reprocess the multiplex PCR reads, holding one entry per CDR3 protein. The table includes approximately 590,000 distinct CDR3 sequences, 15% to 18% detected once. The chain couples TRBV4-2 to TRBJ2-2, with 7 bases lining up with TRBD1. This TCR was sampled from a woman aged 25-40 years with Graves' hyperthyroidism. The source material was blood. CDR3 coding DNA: TGTGCCAGCAGCCTCGGACAGGACCTAAACACCGGGGAGCTGTTTTTT. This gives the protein CASSLGQDLNTGELFF.